The 10 T cell receptor beta chains in this list originate from one sample, sequenced in a study of cytomegalovirus exposure and HLA in healthy donors. The PCR ran on 60 Vbeta and 13 Jbeta primers. The table came from immunoSEQ multiplex PCR; TCRdb's copy has only in-frame clones and leaves some out. The sample has around 120,000 clones; about 85% are singletons. Sequenced material: PBMCs. All receptors derive from a boy aged 10-17 years in good health and CMV-seronegative.

The rearrangement joins TRBV15 to TRBJ1-2; D perhaps matches TRBD1 (5 bases). Germline CDR1 reads LNHNV; CDR2 reads YYDKDF (reference sequence). This CDR3 spans 13 amino acids. V gave up 0 bases and J gave up 7 bases, with 9 bases separating them. The CDR3 coding sequence is TGTGCCACCAGCAGAGACAGGGCTGGTGGCTACACCTTC. Its translation: CATSRDRAGGYTF.

V is TRBV4-1 and J is TRBJ2-7, with D unresolved. The V and J ends lost 1 base and 0 bases respectively, with 7 bases between them. CDR1 and CDR2 (germline): MGHRA, YSYEKL. The CDR3 covers 14 residues. CDR3 nucleotides: TGCGCCAGCAGCCAAGTAAGCACCTCCTACGAGCAGTACTTC. It yields the protein CASSQVSTSYEQYF.

V gene TRBV9 combines with J gene TRBJ2-2; the match to TRBD2 covers 7 bases. CDR1 and CDR2 (germline): SGDLS, YYNGEE. The CDR3 covers 15 residues. The V gene end was trimmed by 4 bases and the J gene end by 0 bases; junction bases not matched to a gene: 3. The CDR3 region is CASSSSGANTGELFF. In nucleotides, the CDR3 is TGTGCCAGCAGCTCTAGCGGAGCGAACACCGGGGAGCTGTTTTTT.

The chain joins TRBV4-1 to TRBJ2-1, with D possibly matching TRBD2 (7 bases). CDR3 size: 16 residues. Trimming took 0 bases from V and 2 from J, leaving 11 bases between them. In germline, CDR1 is MGHRA, CDR2 YSYEKL. The CDR3: CASSQDRGGAYNEQFF. In DNA form, the CDR3 reads TGCGCCAGCAGCCAAGATCGAGGGGGGGCCTACAATGAGCAGTTCTTC.

A single count supports this clone. A junction boundary mismatches the germline segment, possibly from a read error. Other nucleotide sequences in the sample specify the same CDR3. The chain uses TRBV2 and TRBJ1-3; D gene unclear. Germline CDR1 and CDR2: SNHLY and FYNNEI. The CDR3 runs 12 residues. CDR3 protein: CASTGYGNTIYF. CDR3 DNA sequence: TGTGCCAGCACGGGTTATGGAAACACCATATACTTT.

This CDR3 is CSVRGSGEQYF. In DNA, the CDR3 is TGCAGCGTGCGAGGGTCCGGGGAGCAGTACTTC. This sequence joins TRBV29-1 and TRBJ2-7; D might be TRBD2 (5 bases). The germline V gene has CDR1 SQVTM and CDR2 ANQGSEA. V was pared by 6 bases and J by 7 bases, with 13 bases between. There are 11 residues in the CDR3.

The rearrangement uses TRBV7-8 and TRBJ2-5; TRBD2 matches 7 bases. Per germline, CDR1 SGHVS and CDR2 FQNEAQ. Trimming removed 1 base from V and 1 base from J; junction bases left unmatched: 3. The CDR3 extends over 15 amino acids. CDR3 in amino acids: CASSLEWEGQETQYF. The CDR3 DNA is TGTGCCAGCAGCTTAGAGTGGGAGGGCCAAGAGACCCAGTACTTC. Full variable domain (outside the CDR3, taken from reference TRBV7-8 and TRBJ2-5): GAGVSQSPRYKVAKRGQDVALRCDPISGHVSLFWYQQALGQGPEFLTYFQNEAQLDKSGLPSDRFFAERPEGSVSTLKIQRTQQEDSAVYLCASSLEWEGQETQYFGPGTRLLVL.

The chain joins TRBV7-8 to TRBJ1-6, with a weak D call TRBD1 (6 bases). The CDR3 extends over 15 amino acids. CDR1 is SGHVS, CDR2 FQNEAQ, per germline. V gave up 5 bases and J gave up 8 bases, with 16 bases separating them. The chain's CDR3 is CASSPTTGVYSPLHF. The CDR3 coding sequence is TGTGCCAGCAGCCCAACGACAGGAGTGTATTCACCCCTCCACTTT.

The rearrangement uses TRBV7-9 and TRBJ2-5, with D possibly being TRBD1 (6 bases). The CDR3 is 15 amino acids. Trimming pared 8 bases from V and 2 bases from J, leaving 18 bases between. Germline values: CDR1 SEHNR, CDR2 FQNEAQ (reference sequence). The chain's CDR3 is CASAIQGRAQETQYF. The CDR3 nucleotides are TGTGCCAGCGCAATCCAGGGGCGCGCGCAAGAGACCCAGTACTTC.

This chain connects TRBV2 to TRBJ1-2, with D tentatively TRBD1 (6 bases). V lost 8 bases and J lost 4, with 20 bases in between. Germline V lookup: CDR1 SNHLY, CDR2 FYNNEI. The CDR3 has 15 residues. Here the CDR3 reads CASSLSNADSYGYTF. DNA of the CDR3: TGTGCCAGCTCTCTCTCAAACGCGGACAGCTATGGCTACACCTTC.